The source of this T cell receptor beta chain is a study of T cells after yellow fever vaccination. Whole-study context: It was SMART-Seq v4 Ultra Low Input that prepared the fractions with low cell numbers.

This clonotype was counted only a few times. What it binds is unknown. J lost 7 bases, V lost 7 bases, and 9 bases had no gene match. The CDR3 spans 15 residues. The germline gives CDR1 SNHLY, CDR2 FYNNEI. Overall study results and limits: Most primary-vaccination clones recurred post-booster (nearly 98% CD4, roughly 90% CD8). Although most clonotypes did not, a small share appeared in both CD4 and CD8 compartments.

Via MiXCR, TCRdb re-called the 5' RACE reads, giving one row per CDR3 protein. The sample carries fewer than 650,000 distinct CDR3 sequences, 21% recorded once. The V call is TRBV2, the J call TRBJ2-1, with 11 bases lining up with TRBD2. The sequence was obtained from a man between 18 and 29 years old who received the YFV17D yellow fever vaccine. The sequencing used PBMCs, collected approximately 22 days after the first yellow fever vaccination. The CDR3 reads CASTPLAGAGNEQFF. In DNA form, the CDR3 reads TGTGCCAGCACGCCACTAGCGGGGGCCGGGAATGAGCAGTTCTTC. Full variable domain (remainder filled in from reference TRBV2 and TRBJ2-1): EPEVTQTPSHQVTQMGQEVILRCVPISNHLYFYWYRQILGQKVEFLVSFYNNEISEKSEIFDDQFSVERPDGSNFTLKIRSTKLEDSAMYFCASTPLAGAGNEQFFGPGTRLTVL.